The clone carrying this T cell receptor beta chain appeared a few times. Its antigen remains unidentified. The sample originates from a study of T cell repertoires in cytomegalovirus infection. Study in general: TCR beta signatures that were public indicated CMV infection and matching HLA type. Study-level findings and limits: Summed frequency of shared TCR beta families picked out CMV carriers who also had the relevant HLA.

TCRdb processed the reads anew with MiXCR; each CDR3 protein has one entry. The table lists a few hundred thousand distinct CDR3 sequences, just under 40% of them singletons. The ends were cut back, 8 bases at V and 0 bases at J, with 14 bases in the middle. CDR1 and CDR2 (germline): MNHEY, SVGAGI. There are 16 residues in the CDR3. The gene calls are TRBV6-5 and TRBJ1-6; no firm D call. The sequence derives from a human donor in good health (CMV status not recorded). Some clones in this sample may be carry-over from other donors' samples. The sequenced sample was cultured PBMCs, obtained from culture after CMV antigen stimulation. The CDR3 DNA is TGTGCCAGCGGTCGAACGAGGCGCTCCTATAATTCACCCCTCCACTTT. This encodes CASGRTRRSYNSPLHF.